The TCR beta chain under discussion was sequenced for a study of Graves' ophthalmopathy and Graves' hyperthyroidism. Broader study findings: Most clonotypes expanded in thyroid above 0.001 frequency were present in blood too.

Amplified material comprised TCR beta CDR3 regions derived from RNA transcripts. A first-round RT-PCR used HTBI primers, followed by a second-round multiplex PCR. TCRdb reprocessed the multiplex PCR reads via MiXCR and lists one record per CDR3 protein. The sample has over a million distinct CDR3 sequences, 35% to 40% seen once. Notes on this clonotype: Its target is not known.

Germline V lookup: CDR1 SNHLY, CDR2 FYNNEI. V was shortened by 5 bases and J by 1 base, with 11 bases between the two germline ends. The CDR3 loop spans 14 amino acids. This chain connects TRBV2 to TRBJ2-5, with a weak D call TRBD2 (5 bases). The source material was peripheral blood or thyroid tissue (not recorded which). This TCR was sampled from an adult man with Graves' hyperthyroidism. CDR3 DNA sequence: TGTGCCAGCAGTACCCCCGAGGGCCAAGAGACCCAGTACTTC. Residues: CASSTPEGQETQYF.